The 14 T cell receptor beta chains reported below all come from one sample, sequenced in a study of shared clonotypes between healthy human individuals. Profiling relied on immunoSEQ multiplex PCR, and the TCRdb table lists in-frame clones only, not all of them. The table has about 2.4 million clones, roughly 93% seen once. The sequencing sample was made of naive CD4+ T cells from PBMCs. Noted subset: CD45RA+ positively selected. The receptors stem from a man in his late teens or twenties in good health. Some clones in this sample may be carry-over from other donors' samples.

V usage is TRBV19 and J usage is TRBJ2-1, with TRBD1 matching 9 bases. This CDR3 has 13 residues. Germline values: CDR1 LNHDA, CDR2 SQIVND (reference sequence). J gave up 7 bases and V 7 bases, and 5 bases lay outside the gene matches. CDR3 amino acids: CASIDRGENEQFF. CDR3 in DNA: TGTGCCAGTATAGACAGGGGGGAGAATGAGCAGTTCTTC.

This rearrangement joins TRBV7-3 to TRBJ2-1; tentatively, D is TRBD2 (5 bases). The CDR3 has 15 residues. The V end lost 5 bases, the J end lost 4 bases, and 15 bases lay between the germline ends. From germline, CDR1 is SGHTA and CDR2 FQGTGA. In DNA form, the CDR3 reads TGTGCCAGCAGCATAGACGCAGCGGTGTACAATGAGCAGTTCTTC. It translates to CASSIDAAVYNEQFF.

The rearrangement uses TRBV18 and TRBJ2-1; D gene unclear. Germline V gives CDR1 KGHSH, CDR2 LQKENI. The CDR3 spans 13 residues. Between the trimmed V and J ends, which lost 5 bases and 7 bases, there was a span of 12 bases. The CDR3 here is CASSEQQYNEQFF. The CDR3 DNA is TGTGCCAGCTCAGAACAGCAATATAATGAGCAGTTCTTC.

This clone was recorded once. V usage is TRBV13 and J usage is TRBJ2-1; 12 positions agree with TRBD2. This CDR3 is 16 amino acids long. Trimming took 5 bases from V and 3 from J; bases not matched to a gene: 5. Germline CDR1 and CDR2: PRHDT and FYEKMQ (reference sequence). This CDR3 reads CASSTRLAGDYNEQFF. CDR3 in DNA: TGTGCCAGCAGCACTCGACTAGCGGGGGACTACAATGAGCAGTTCTTC.

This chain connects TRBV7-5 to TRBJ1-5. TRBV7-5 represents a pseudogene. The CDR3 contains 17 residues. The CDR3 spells CVRSFPEDGASNQPQHF. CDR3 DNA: TGTGTCAGAAGCTTTCCCGAGGACGGAGCGAGCAATCAGCCCCAGCATTTT.

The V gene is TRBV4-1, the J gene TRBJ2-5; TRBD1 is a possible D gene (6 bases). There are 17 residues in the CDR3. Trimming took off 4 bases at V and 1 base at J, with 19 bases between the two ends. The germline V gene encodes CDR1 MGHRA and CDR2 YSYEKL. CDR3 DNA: TGCGCCAGCAGCCGGATTTCAGGGGCCCCGTCCCAAGAGACCCAGTACTTC. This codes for CASSRISGAPSQETQYF.

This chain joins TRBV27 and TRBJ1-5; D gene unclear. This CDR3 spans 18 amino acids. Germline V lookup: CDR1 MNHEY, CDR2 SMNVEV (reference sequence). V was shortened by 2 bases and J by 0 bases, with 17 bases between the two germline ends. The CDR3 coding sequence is TGTGCCAGCAGTTTACCTCCTGGGCATGAAAATAGCAATCAGCCCCAGCATTTT. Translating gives CASSLPPGHENSNQPQHF.

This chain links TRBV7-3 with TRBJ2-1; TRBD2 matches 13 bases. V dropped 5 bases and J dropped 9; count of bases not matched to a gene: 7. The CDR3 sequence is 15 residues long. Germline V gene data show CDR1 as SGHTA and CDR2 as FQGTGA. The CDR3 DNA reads TGTGCCAGCAGCGACACTAGCGGGAGGGCGGGTGAGCAGTTCTTC. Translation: CASSDTSGRAGEQFF.

CDR3 bases: TGTGCCACCAGCAAACCGGGACTAGCGCTAAATGAGCAGTTCTTC. Translated: CATSKPGLALNEQFF. The chain joins TRBV15 to TRBJ2-1, with 10 bases lining up with TRBD2. The trim removed 4 bases at V and 7 bases at J, leaving 7 bases unmatched. Germline CDR1 reads LNHNV; CDR2 reads YYDKDF (reference sequence). This CDR3 region has 15 residues.

CDR3 nucleotides: TGCAGCGCCCTCGGGGCAAGTGGTGAGCAGTTCTTC. Amino acids: CSALGASGEQFF. V and J are TRBV29-1 and TRBJ2-1, with D perhaps TRBD1 or TRBD2 (5 bases each). The CDR3 has 12 residues. Trimming pared 7 bases from V and 9 bases from J, leaving 16 bases between. Germline V gene lookup returns CDR1 SQVTM and CDR2 ANQGSEA.

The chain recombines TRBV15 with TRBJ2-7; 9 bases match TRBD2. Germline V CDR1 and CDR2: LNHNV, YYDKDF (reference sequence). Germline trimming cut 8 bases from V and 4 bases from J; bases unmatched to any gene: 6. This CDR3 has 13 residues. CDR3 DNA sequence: TGTGCCACCGGGCTAGCGGGAAGGTACGAGCAGTACTTC. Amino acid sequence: CATGLAGRYEQYF.

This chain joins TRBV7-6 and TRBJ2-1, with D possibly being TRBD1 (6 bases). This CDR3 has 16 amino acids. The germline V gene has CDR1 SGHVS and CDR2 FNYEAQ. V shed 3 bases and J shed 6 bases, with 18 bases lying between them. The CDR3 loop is CASSFRYREVGNEQFF. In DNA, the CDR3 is TGTGCCAGCAGCTTCCGATACAGGGAAGTCGGCAATGAGCAGTTCTTC.

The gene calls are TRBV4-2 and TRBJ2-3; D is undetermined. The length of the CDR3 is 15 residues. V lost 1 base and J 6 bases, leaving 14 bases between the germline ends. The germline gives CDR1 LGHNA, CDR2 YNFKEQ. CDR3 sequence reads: CASSQAAGEADTQYF. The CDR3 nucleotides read TGTGCCAGCAGCCAAGCGGCAGGAGAAGCCGATACGCAGTATTTT.

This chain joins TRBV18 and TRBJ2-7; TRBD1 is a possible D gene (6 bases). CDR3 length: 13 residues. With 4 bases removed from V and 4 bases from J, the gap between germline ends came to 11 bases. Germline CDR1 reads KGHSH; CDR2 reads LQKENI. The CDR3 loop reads CASSRTAIYEQYF. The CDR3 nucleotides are TGTGCCAGCTCACGGACAGCCATATACGAGCAGTACTTC.